This T cell receptor beta chain appears in the sequencing data of a study of blood T cell repertoires in COVID-19 (dated by TCRdb to 2019 to 2021). With respect to the entire study: Collaborator samples came from the United States, Italy and Spain and covered acute and convalescent phases of COVID-19. The material from the prospective study consisted of cDNA or gDNA derived from T cells, B-cell-depleted T cells, or PBMCs. Deeply sampled blood TCRbeta repertoires from subjects exposed to, actively infected with, or recovered from COVID-19 were included in the dataset. The repertoires were released in a freely available public database intended as a resource for research on the immune response to SARS-CoV-2. Samples came from the ongoing ImmuneRACE study (first 160 participants) plus 1,254 subjects from 6 global collaborators. Nearly every sample came with metadata listing a de-identified subject ID, COVID-19 status, age in years and sex. Where available, HLA class I and class II types were taken from metadata supplied by the sample provider and were not determined by assay-based typing. What the research found in general, with its limitations: Clinical and demographic metadata were provided uncurated, with the amount varying by source and participant.

Each collaborating institution followed its own protocols to collect whole blood in K2EDTA tubes. For TCRbeta analysis, collaborator samples were shipped as frozen whole blood, as isolated PBMCs, or as DNA extracted from either sample type. Remarks on this clone: Its antigen specificity is not known. Base qualities were left out, and no much larger clone turns up one base away.

TCRbeta CDR3 regions were amplified from genomic DNA using the immunoSEQ Assay, a bias-controlled multiplex PCR. As for the authors' bioinformatics: Nucleated cell counts per sample were estimated from amplification of reference gene primers within the assay. To quantify the absolute abundance of each unique TCRbeta CDR3 rearrangement, sequence reads were collapsed and filtered. For each sample, productive Simpson clonality was calculated by taking the square root of Simpson's diversity index across productive rearrangements. TCRdb retrieved this table from immuneACCESS and kept in-frame rearrangements only. Not all clones are present; in checked studies, unresolved V genes account for under half, and no reason is known for the remainder. The V and J calls and clone size come from that table; D and trimming were worked out from the DNA. In this sample the table shows 190,000 or so clones, roughly 78% of which occur a single time. Approximately 3% of the sample belongs to the ten largest clones.

Source material: peripheral blood. This clonotype originated in a woman aged 80 or over with active or convalescent COVID-19.

The CDR3 reads CASSFPGSGGTQETQYF. In nucleotides, the sequence is TGTGCCAGCAGTTTTCCGGGTAGCGGGGGGACACAAGAGACCCAGTACTTC. This chain is built from TRBV28 and TRBJ2-5; 10 bases in between match TRBD2. The CDR3 spans 17 residues, from the cysteine through the phenylalanine. The read is trimmed to its CDR3 DNA, 51 bases read in frame from base 1. V has 3 bases trimmed and J has 2 bases trimmed; junction bases matching no gene number 9. CDR1 is given as MDHEN and CDR2 as SYDVKM, both from the germline V gene.